This T cell receptor (beta chain) was identified in a study of blood T cell repertoires in COVID-19. Study as a whole: Sources were T cells, B-cell-depleted T cells, or PBMCs; the material itself was cDNA or gDNA.

The J segment lost 5 bases and the V segment lost 5 bases, leaving 5 bases of the junction unmatched. The germline V gene encodes CDR1 MNHEY and CDR2 SVGAGI. The CDR3 is 14 residues long. In the authors' workflow: Estimation of nucleated cell counts was performed using reference gene primer amplification. Repertoires were generated with immunoSEQ multiplex PCR, while TCRdb's copy carries only in-frame clones and drops some. V and J calls and clone size come straight from that table; D and trimming were deduced from the DNA. The sample has around 72,000 clones, around 92% seen once. The genes are TRBV6-5 and TRBJ2-5, with 10 nucleotides matching TRBD2. The clonotype originates from a human donor with active COVID-19. The donor label of this sample is uncertain. Sequenced sample: peripheral blood. The CDR3 DNA reads as TGTGCCAGCAGTCGGCTAGCGGGGGTGGAGACCCAGTACTTC. The encoded protein is CASSRLAGVETQYF.